A selection of T cell receptor beta chains follows, all from one sample in a study of blood T cell repertoires in COVID-19. Data came from immunoSEQ multiplex PCR; TCRdb stores just in-frame clones and leaves some out. Seen here are 230,000 or so clones, roughly 84% observed once, and the top ten hold approximately 6.6%. The sequencing sample was made of PBMCs or T cells enriched from blood (not recorded which). These receptors all come from a woman aged 45-65 years who had been exposed to COVID-19. Each CDR3 is given with its conserved first and last residue. Each record gives: J gene, D gene, V gene, clone size, CDR3 protein, CDR3 DNA. The D gene is left open where the match is weak. A row's size may be missing; if present it is once, few, many or a size class.

j_gene: TRBJ1-2
d_gene: .
v_gene: TRBV18
abundance: .
CDR3aa: CASSQRDSHGYTF
CDR3nt: TGTGCCAGCTCCCAACGAGACAGCCATGGCTACACCTTC

j_gene: TRBJ1-6
d_gene: .
v_gene: TRBV3-1/TRBV3-2
abundance: .
CDR3aa: CASSQGGQGYSPLHF
CDR3nt: TGTGCCAGCAGCCAAGGGGGTCAGGGTTATTCACCCCTCCACTTT

j_gene: TRBJ2-3
d_gene: .
v_gene: TRBV7-9
abundance: .
CDR3aa: CASTRFAGQNTDTQYF
CDR3nt: TGTGCCAGCACGAGGTTCGCGGGGCAGAACACAGATACGCAGTATTTT

j_gene: TRBJ2-7
d_gene: TRBD2
v_gene: TRBV4-2
abundance: once
CDR3aa: CASSQDGASGYEQYF
CDR3nt: TGTGCCAGCAGCCAAGATGGGGCTAGCGGCTACGAGCAGTACTTC

j_gene: TRBJ1-4
d_gene: .
v_gene: TRBV5-1
abundance: .
CDR3aa: CASSPQGTPVEKLFF
CDR3nt: TGCGCCAGCAGCCCCCAGGGGACCCCGGTTGAAAAACTGTTTTTT

j_gene: TRBJ1-6
d_gene: .
v_gene: TRBV5-5
abundance: .
CDR3aa: CASSLVVGSPNSPLHF
CDR3nt: TGTGCCAGCAGCTTGGTGGTGGGGAGCCCAAATTCACCCCTCCACTTT

j_gene: TRBJ1-5
d_gene: .
v_gene: TRBV7-8
abundance: .
CDR3aa: CASSSEGLGYSNQPQHF
CDR3nt: TGTGCCAGCAGCTCGGAGGGCTTGGGTTATAGCAATCAGCCCCAGCATTTT

j_gene: TRBJ2-1
d_gene: TRBD2
v_gene: TRBV5-1
abundance: .
CDR3aa: CASSSSGGSYNEQFF
CDR3nt: TGCGCCAGCAGCTCCAGCGGGGGGTCCTACAATGAGCAGTTCTTC

j_gene: TRBJ2-1
d_gene: .
v_gene: TRBV7-2
abundance: .
CDR3aa: CASSLSTNEQFF
CDR3nt: TGTGCCAGCAGCCTATCTACGAATGAGCAGTTCTTC

j_gene: TRBJ2-1
d_gene: TRBD2
v_gene: TRBV6-1
abundance: .
CDR3aa: CASSGLAGGPAYNEQFF
CDR3nt: TGTGCCAGCAGTGGACTAGCGGGGGGGCCAGCCTACAATGAGCAGTTCTTC

j_gene: TRBJ1-5
d_gene: TRBD1
v_gene: TRBV28
abundance: .
CDR3aa: CASSSQGGLGQPQHF
CDR3nt: TGTGCCAGCAGTAGCCAGGGGGGTCTTGGTCAGCCCCAGCATTTT

j_gene: TRBJ2-7
d_gene: TRBD1
v_gene: TRBV6-5
abundance: .
CDR3aa: CASSTRTGAAYEQYF
CDR3nt: TGTGCCAGCAGTACAAGGACAGGGGCGGCCTACGAGCAGTACTTC

j_gene: TRBJ2-1
d_gene: .
v_gene: TRBV5-1
abundance: .
CDR3aa: CASKRTVDNEQFF
CDR3nt: TGCGCCAGCAAGCGGACAGTCGACAATGAGCAGTTCTTC

j_gene: TRBJ2-2
d_gene: .
v_gene: TRBV18
abundance: .
CDR3aa: CASSPRGDTGELFF
CDR3nt: TGTGCCAGCTCACCCAGGGGGGACACCGGGGAGCTGTTTTTT

j_gene: TRBJ2-7
d_gene: .
v_gene: TRBV6-5
abundance: .
CDR3aa: CASSQRESYEQYF
CDR3nt: TGTGCCAGCAGCCAAAGGGAGAGCTACGAGCAGTACTTC

j_gene: TRBJ2-3
d_gene: .
v_gene: TRBV2
abundance: .
CDR3aa: CASHSSSPDTQYF
CDR3nt: TGTGCCAGCCACTCTAGTTCGCCAGATACGCAGTATTTT

j_gene: TRBJ1-2
d_gene: .
v_gene: TRBV6-5
abundance: .
CDR3aa: CASSYSATGSGYTF
CDR3nt: TGTGCCAGCAGTTACTCGGCTACAGGGAGCGGCTACACCTTC

j_gene: TRBJ2-5
d_gene: .
v_gene: TRBV5-6
abundance: once
CDR3aa: CASSPSRVETQYF
CDR3nt: TGTGCCAGCAGCCCGAGCAGGGTAGAGACCCAGTACTTC

j_gene: TRBJ1-1
d_gene: .
v_gene: TRBV28
abundance: .
CDR3aa: CASSLLGGDTEAFF
CDR3nt: TGTGCCAGCAGTTTATTGGGGGGTGACACTGAAGCTTTCTTT

j_gene: TRBJ1-5
d_gene: .
v_gene: TRBV5-1
abundance: .
CDR3aa: CASSEEVGQPQHF
CDR3nt: TGCGCCAGCAGCGAGGAGGTGGGACAGCCCCAGCATTTT

j_gene: TRBJ2-1
d_gene: .
v_gene: TRBV3-1/TRBV3-2
abundance: .
CDR3aa: CASSRKTRTGEQFF
CDR3nt: TGTGCCAGCAGCCGAAAGACTAGGACGGGTGAGCAGTTCTTC

j_gene: TRBJ1-1
d_gene: TRBD1
v_gene: TRBV3-1/TRBV3-2
abundance: .
CDR3aa: CASKGTGDTEAFF
CDR3nt: TGTGCCAGCAAGGGGACAGGGGACACTGAAGCTTTCTTT

j_gene: TRBJ1-3
d_gene: .
v_gene: TRBV18
abundance: .
CDR3aa: CASSPRPESSIYF
CDR3nt: TGTGCCAGCTCACCACGCCCCGAGTCCTCCATATATTTT

j_gene: TRBJ2-2
d_gene: TRBD1
v_gene: TRBV18
abundance: few
CDR3aa: CASSPEGQGNTGELFF
CDR3nt: TGTGCCAGCTCACCAGAGGGACAGGGGAACACCGGGGAGCTGTTTTTT

j_gene: TRBJ2-5
d_gene: TRBD2
v_gene: TRBV30
abundance: .
CDR3aa: CAWSVHDAGGETQYF
CDR3nt: TGTGCCTGGAGTGTACATGACGCGGGAGGGGAGACCCAGTACTTC

j_gene: TRBJ1-4
d_gene: .
v_gene: TRBV25-1
abundance: .
CDR3aa: CASSAAGNNEKLFF
CDR3nt: TGTGCCAGCAGTGCGGCAGGGAATAATGAAAAACTGTTTTTT

j_gene: TRBJ1-1
d_gene: .
v_gene: TRBV28
abundance: .
CDR3aa: CASSGRFRKNTEAFF
CDR3nt: TGTGCCAGCAGTGGCAGGTTCCGTAAGAACACTGAAGCTTTCTTT

j_gene: TRBJ2-6
d_gene: .
v_gene: TRBV13
abundance: .
CDR3aa: CASSLGAVGANVLTF
CDR3nt: TGTGCCAGCAGCTTGGGGGCAGTTGGGGCCAACGTCCTGACTTTC

j_gene: TRBJ1-2
d_gene: .
v_gene: TRBV6-2/TRBV6-3
abundance: .
CDR3aa: CASSTSTGGNYGYTF
CDR3nt: .

j_gene: TRBJ2-7
d_gene: TRBD1
v_gene: TRBV5-1
abundance: .
CDR3aa: CASSPGQGTVYEQYF
CDR3nt: TGCGCCAGCAGCCCCGGACAGGGGACCGTCTACGAGCAGTACTTC

j_gene: TRBJ2-2
d_gene: .
v_gene: TRBV7-2
abundance: .
CDR3aa: CASSSSLTLGATGELFF
CDR3nt: TGTGCCAGCAGCTCCAGCTTGACTCTGGGGGCAACCGGGGAGCTGTTTTTT

j_gene: TRBJ2-7
d_gene: TRBD1
v_gene: TRBV5-1
abundance: .
CDR3aa: CASSLGTGVREQYF
CDR3nt: TGCGCCAGCAGCTTGGGAACAGGGGTACGTGAGCAGTACTTC

j_gene: TRBJ1-1
d_gene: .
v_gene: TRBV6-5
abundance: .
CDR3aa: CASSLLNTEAFF
CDR3nt: TGTGCCAGCAGCCTACTGAACACTGAAGCTTTCTTT

j_gene: TRBJ2-3
d_gene: .
v_gene: TRBV24-1
abundance: .
CDR3aa: CATRDPGLPTQYF
CDR3nt: TGTGCCACCAGGGATCCGGGACTCCCGACCCAGTATTTT

j_gene: TRBJ2-1
d_gene: .
v_gene: TRBV9
abundance: .
CDR3aa: CASSAVARHNEQFF
CDR3nt: TGTGCCAGCAGCGCGGTAGCGAGACACAATGAGCAGTTCTTC

j_gene: TRBJ1-2
d_gene: .
v_gene: TRBV30
abundance: once
CDR3aa: CAWRPDSNYGYTF
CDR3nt: TGTGCCTGGAGGCCAGACAGCAACTATGGCTACACCTTC

j_gene: TRBJ1-5
d_gene: .
v_gene: TRBV30
abundance: .
CDR3aa: CAWSGGNSNQPQHF
CDR3nt: TGTGCCTGGAGTGGAGGGAATAGCAATCAGCCCCAGCATTTT

j_gene: TRBJ2-7
d_gene: TRBD2
v_gene: TRBV28
abundance: .
CDR3aa: CASSIPTSGYEQYF
CDR3nt: TGTGCCAGCAGCATACCGACTAGCGGATACGAGCAGTACTTC

j_gene: TRBJ2-3
d_gene: .
v_gene: TRBV10-1
abundance: .
CDR3aa: CASSDRGPDTQYF
CDR3nt: TGCGCCAGCAGTGACAGGGGCCCAGATACGCAGTATTTT

j_gene: TRBJ1-1
d_gene: .
v_gene: TRBV3-1/TRBV3-2
abundance: .
CDR3aa: CASSQDSGGVNAFF
CDR3nt: TGTGCCAGCAGCCAAGATTCCGGAGGGGTTAACGCTTTCTTT

j_gene: TRBJ1-4
d_gene: TRBD1
v_gene: TRBV3-1/TRBV3-2
abundance: .
CDR3aa: CASSPPGQLNEKLFF
CDR3nt: TGTGCCAGCAGCCCACCGGGACAGCTAAATGAAAAACTGTTTTTT

j_gene: TRBJ1-1
d_gene: TRBD1
v_gene: TRBV2
abundance: .
CDR3aa: CASDRVSTEAFF
CDR3nt: TGTGCCAGCGACAGGGTATCGACTGAAGCTTTCTTT

j_gene: TRBJ2-1
d_gene: TRBD2
v_gene: TRBV2
abundance: .
CDR3aa: CASSETGGLSYNEQFF
CDR3nt: TGTGCCAGCAGTGAAACGGGGGGGCTATCCTACAATGAGCAGTTCTTC

j_gene: TRBJ2-3
d_gene: TRBD2
v_gene: TRBV4-2
abundance: .
CDR3aa: CASSQGSISGGATDTQYF
CDR3nt: TGTGCCAGCAGCCAGGGTTCGATCAGCGGGGGGGCCACAGATACGCAGTATTTT

j_gene: TRBJ2-1
d_gene: .
v_gene: TRBV13
abundance: .
CDR3aa: CASSPGGHEQFF
CDR3nt: TGTGCCAGCAGCCCCGGCGGCCATGAGCAGTTCTTC

j_gene: TRBJ1-1
d_gene: .
v_gene: TRBV12-3/TRBV12-4
abundance: .
CDR3aa: CASSLTEFEAFF
CDR3nt: TGTGCCAGCAGTTTAACGGAGTTTGAAGCTTTCTTT